A single sample gave rise to the 9 T cell receptor beta chains below, sequenced in a study of spatial heterogeneity in lung cancer. The time point is: sample taken at primary tumor resection. TCRdb recomputed calls from the 5' RACE reads with MiXCR, one row per CDR3 protein. The data show roughly 39,000 distinct CDR3 sequences, 6.8% seen once. Sequences were derived from PBMCs, sampled at surgery. The source of these receptors is a female donor with early-stage non-small cell lung cancer.

This clonotype was seen at least ten times. The gene calls are TRBV30 and TRBJ2-1; possible D gene TRBD2, 5 bases. This CDR3 is built from 11 residues. Germline CDR1 GTSNPN, CDR2 SVGIG (reference sequence). Trimming removed 2 bases from V and 10 bases from J, with 9 bases in between. The CDR3 region is CAWSMGGEQFF. CDR3 coding DNA: TGTGCCTGGAGTATGGGCGGGGAGCAGTTCTTC.

This clonotype was detected many times. The chain is built from TRBV11-2 and TRBJ2-2; possibly TRBD1 for D (5 bases). The germline V and J ends were trimmed by 1 base and 5 bases, with 8 bases remaining between them. This CDR3 is 14 amino acids long. Germline loops: CDR1 SGHAT, CDR2 FQNNGV. In nucleotides, the CDR3 is TGTGCCAGCAGCTTAGGGGGCTCAACCGGGGAGCTGTTTTTT. Protein: CASSLGGSTGELFF.

This clonotype was recorded a few times. Here the CDR3 DNA reads TGCGCCAGCAGCGCTAGCGGGGGTACAGATACGCAGTATTTT. This sequence encodes CASSASGGTDTQYF. The chain recombines TRBV5-1 with TRBJ2-3; 10 bases align to TRBD2. The germline gives CDR1 SGHRS, CDR2 YFSETQ. V shed 4 bases and J 3 bases; nucleotides not matched to a gene: 2. The CDR3 has 14 residues.

This clonotype was seen a handful of times. The gene calls are TRBV6-5 and TRBJ1-4; D is uncertain. V shed 6 bases and J shed 7 bases, with 15 bases lying between them. Germline CDR1 and CDR2: MNHEY and SVGAGI. This CDR3 spans 14 amino acids. The CDR3 coding sequence is TGTGCCAGCAGCTTGGAGTGGGAGAGTGAAAAACTGTTTTTT. Protein product: CASSLEWESEKLFF.

This clonotype was counted between two and nine times. The chain carries TRBV29-1 and TRBJ1-5; 9 bases fit TRBD1. CDR1 is SQVTM and CDR2 is ANQGSEA in the germline V gene. CDR3 length: 13 residues. Trimming removed 6 bases from V and 4 bases from J; junction bases left unmatched: 4. The DNA of the CDR3 is TGCAGCGTCAGCGACAGGGGGAATCAGCCCCAGCATTTT. It codes for CSVSDRGNQPQHF.

In its sample, this clonotype was seen many times. The rearrangement joins TRBV27 to TRBJ1-2; 8 bases are shared with TRBD1. CDR1 and CDR2 from the germline V gene are MNHEY and SMNVEV (reference sequence). V gave up 0 bases and J gave up 7 bases; unmatched junction bases: 13. This CDR3 comprises 17 residues. CDR3 in amino acids: CASSLSSTRTGLSGYTF. CDR3 coding DNA: TGTGCCAGCAGTTTATCTTCGACCCGGACAGGGCTTTCTGGCTACACCTTC.

Many counts were recorded for this clonotype. This chain connects TRBV5-1 to TRBJ2-3, with 9 bases fitting TRBD1. Germline CDR1 and CDR2: SGHRS and YFSETQ. The V segment lost 5 bases and the J segment 3 bases; nucleotides outside the gene matches: 4. The CDR3 runs 14 residues. This CDR3 reads CASRSGTGTDTQYF. The CDR3 bases are TGCGCCAGCAGGTCCGGGACAGGGACAGATACGCAGTATTTT.

This chain joins TRBV29-1 and TRBJ1-5; a possible D gene is TRBD1 (5 bases). This CDR3 region has 12 residues. Trimming took off 7 bases at V and 8 bases at J, with 15 bases between the two ends. Germline CDR1 and CDR2: SQVTM and ANQGSEA. CDR3 in amino acids: CSDTGDAKPQHF. The CDR3, as DNA: TGCAGCGATACAGGCGACGCTAAGCCCCAGCATTTT.

This clonotype occurred many times. J is TRBJ1-5 and V is TRBV6-1; D ambiguous. Germline V gives CDR1 MNHNS, CDR2 SASEGT. This CDR3 is 13 amino acids long. Trimming took 4 bases from V and 4 from J, leaving 8 bases between them. CDR3 region: CASSVGENQPQHF. The DNA of the CDR3 is TGTGCCAGCAGTGTTGGGGAGAATCAGCCCCAGCATTTT.